The 15 T cell receptor beta chains in this list originate from one sample, sequenced in a study of Ad26.COV2.S vaccination and SARS-CoV-2 variants (dated by TCRdb to the early 2020s). What this sample's time point label stands for: individuals recovered from natural SARS-CoV-2 infection. Libraries came from the immunoSEQ multiplex PCR assay. As stored in TCRdb, this immuneACCESS dataset retains in-frame rearrangements with V and J assigned. A fraction of the clones does not appear; measured against another copy, unresolved V genes explain less than half of the discrepancy, and the remainder lacks a known reason. In all, the sample holds more than 150,000 clones, and 87% of those were seen once. The biggest ten clones account for about 5.5% of the sample. This sample comprised peripheral blood, obtained after recovery from COVID-19. Every receptor here comes from a human donor who had recovered from COVID-19.

The chain uses TRBV13 and TRBJ2-3; D remains ambiguous. V dropped 5 bases and J dropped 1 base, with 1 base sitting between them. This CDR3 comprises 11 residues. Germline V gene sequence: CDR1 PRHDT, CDR2 FYEKMQ (reference sequence). The CDR3 region has the DNA TGTGCCAGCAGCCGCACAGATACGCAGTATTTT. Amino acids: CASSRTDTQYF. Full variable domain (outside the CDR3, taken from reference TRBV13 and TRBJ2-3): AAGVIQSPRHLIKEKRETATLKCYPIPRHDTVYWYQQGPGQDPQFLISFYEKMQSDKGSIPDRFSAQQFSDYHSELNMSSLELGDSALYFCASSRTDTQYFGPGTRLTVL.

The chain recombines TRBV2 with TRBJ2-1; 10 positions match TRBD2. This CDR3 is built from 17 residues. Germline V gene sequence: CDR1 SNHLY, CDR2 FYNNEI. J was trimmed by 7 bases and V by 2 bases; bases with no gene match: 11. CDR3: CASSENLLGLAANEQFF. CDR3 sequence (DNA): TGTGCCAGCAGTGAAAATTTATTAGGACTAGCGGCTAATGAGCAGTTCTTC.

This clone appeared once. The chain is built from TRBV2 and TRBJ2-1; no firm D call. The V and J ends lost 7 bases and 2 bases respectively, with 3 bases between them. Per the germline V gene, CDR1 is SNHLY and CDR2 is FYNNEI. There are 11 residues in the CDR3. The CDR3, as DNA: TGTGCCAGCAAGGCCTACAATGAGCAGTTCTTC. Amino acids: CASKAYNEQFF.

CDR3 bases: TGCGCCAGCAGCTTGGCCCGACGGAGCACAGATACGCAGTATTTT. Its protein product is CASSLARRSTDTQYF. The chain recombines TRBV5-1 with TRBJ2-3, with D uncertain. V dropped 0 bases and J dropped 0 bases, with 8 bases sitting between them. Looked up from germline, CDR1 is SGHRS and CDR2 is YFSETQ. The length of the CDR3 is 15 residues.

The V and J genes are TRBV27 and TRBJ1-1; D is ambiguous. The ends were cut back, 7 bases at V and 5 bases at J, with 14 bases in the middle. CDR1 is MNHEY and CDR2 is SMNVEV in the germline V gene (reference sequence). This CDR3 is built from 13 residues. The CDR3 spells CASKTRWETEAFF. The CDR3, as DNA: TGTGCCAGCAAAACTCGCTGGGAGACTGAAGCTTTCTTT.

This sequence joins TRBV7-2 and TRBJ1-6; tentative D call: TRBD1 (5 bases). V was shortened by 6 bases and J by 6 bases, with 12 bases between the two germline ends. In germline, CDR1 is SGHTA, CDR2 FQGNSA. The CDR3 consists of 14 residues. This chain's CDR3 is CASRLGGFNSPLHF. The CDR3 DNA reads TGTGCCAGCAGGCTGGGGGGGTTTAATTCACCCCTCCACTTT.

The genes are TRBV19 and TRBJ1-1; D is uncertain. Per germline, CDR1 LNHDA and CDR2 SQIVND (reference sequence). This CDR3 comprises 12 residues. V was pared by 3 bases and J by 11 bases, with 13 bases between. Here the CDR3 DNA reads TGTGCCAGTAGTATTCGAGGTATGAGGGCTTTCTTT. Protein sequence: CASSIRGMRAFF. Filled out from reference TRBV19 and TRBJ1-1, the complete variable domain reads DGGITQSPKYLFRKEGQNVTLSCEQNLNHDAMYWYRQDPGQGLRLIYYSQIVNDFQKGDIAEGYSVSREKKESFPLTVTSAQKNPTAFYLCASSIRGMRAFFGQGTRLTVV.

This clone showed up many times. The germline gene is not matched at one end of the junction; a read error may be the cause. This chain uses TRBV29-1 with TRBJ1-1; D ambiguous. The CDR3 is made up of 13 amino acids. Germline V gives CDR1 SQVTM, CDR2 ANQGSEA. CDR3 sequence: CSAERELNTEAFF. DNA of the CDR3: TGCAGCGCTGAAAGGGAACTGAACACTGAAGCTTTCTTT.

V is TRBV7-8 and J is TRBJ1-6; D is unclear. CDR1 and CDR2 from the germline V gene are SGHVS and FQNEAQ. Trimming removed 1 base at V and 13 bases at J, with 8 bases between. CDR3 length: 12 residues. This CDR3 reads CASSLEGLPLHF. The CDR3 DNA sequence: TGTGCCAGCAGCTTAGAGGGATTGCCCCTCCACTTT.

The V and J genes are TRBV12-3 or TRBV12-4 and TRBJ2-1; no clear D. The CDR3 consists of 13 residues. V shed 0 bases and J shed 1 base, with 1 base lying between them. CDR3: CASSLASYNEQFF. The CDR3 coding sequence is TGTGCCAGCAGTTTAGCTTCCTACAATGAGCAGTTCTTC.

The sample holds one count of this clone. This chain uses TRBV27 with TRBJ2-1; D might be TRBD2 (5 bases). From germline, CDR1 is MNHEY and CDR2 SMNVEV (reference sequence). There are 17 residues in the CDR3. V was pared by 1 base and J by 0 bases, with 13 bases between. In DNA form, the CDR3 reads TGTGCCAGCAGTTTATTCGGAGGCCAAGCCTCCTACAATGAGCAGTTCTTC. This gives the protein CASSLFGGQASYNEQFF.

The chain carries TRBV3-1 (or the pseudogene TRBV3-2) and TRBJ1-3; D unclear. CDR1 is LGHDT, CDR2 YNNKEL, per germline (reference sequence). Trimming cost V 3 bases and J 0 bases, with 15 bases left between them. This CDR3 is built from 17 residues. CDR3 residues: CASSQDSTFYSGNTIYF. The CDR3 nucleotides read TGTGCCAGCAGCCAGGATTCCACATTTTACTCTGGAAACACCATATATTTT.

The chain couples TRBV30 to TRBJ2-7, with D perhaps assigned TRBD1 or TRBD2 (5 bases each). The germline V gene encodes CDR1 GTSNPN and CDR2 SVGIG (reference sequence). Trimming shortened V by 2 bases and J by 5 bases, and 16 bases separated the two germline ends. This CDR3 comprises 14 residues. CDR3 DNA sequence: TGTGCCTGGAGTCCTCCACGGGGACCTAACGAGCAGTACTTC. Residues: CAWSPPRGPNEQYF.

The table lists this clone with a count of one. The chain employs TRBV6-6 and TRBJ1-2; the D gene is possibly TRBD1 (5 bases). Germline V lookup: CDR1 MNHNY, CDR2 SVGAGI (reference sequence). The CDR3 has 15 amino acids. Trimming took off 4 bases at V and 7 bases at J, with 19 bases between the two ends. The CDR3 sequence: CASSSTWGNPGGYTF. The CDR3 bases are TGTGCCAGCAGTTCGACTTGGGGGAATCCGGGTGGCTACACCTTC.

The chain couples TRBV7-9 to TRBJ2-6; 11 positions match TRBD1. The V and J ends lost 9 bases and 0 bases, in that order; junction bases with no gene match: 4. The CDR3 covers 16 residues. CDR1 and CDR2 (germline): SEHNR, FQNEAQ (reference sequence). CDR3 amino acids: CARGQGVHSGANVLTF. The CDR3 DNA follows: TGTGCCAGGGGACAGGGGGTTCACTCTGGGGCCAACGTCCTGACTTTC.